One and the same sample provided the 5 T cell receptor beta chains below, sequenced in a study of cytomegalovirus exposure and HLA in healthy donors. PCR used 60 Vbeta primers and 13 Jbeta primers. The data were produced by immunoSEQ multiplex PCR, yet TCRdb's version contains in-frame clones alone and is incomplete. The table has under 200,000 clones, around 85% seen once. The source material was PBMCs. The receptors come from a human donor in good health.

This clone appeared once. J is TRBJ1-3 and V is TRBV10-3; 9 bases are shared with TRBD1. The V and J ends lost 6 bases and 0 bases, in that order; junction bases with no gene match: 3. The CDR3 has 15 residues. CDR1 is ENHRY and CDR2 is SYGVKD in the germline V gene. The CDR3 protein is CAISPGQGSGNTIYF. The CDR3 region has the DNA TGTGCCATCAGCCCGGGACAGGGCTCTGGAAACACCATATATTTT.

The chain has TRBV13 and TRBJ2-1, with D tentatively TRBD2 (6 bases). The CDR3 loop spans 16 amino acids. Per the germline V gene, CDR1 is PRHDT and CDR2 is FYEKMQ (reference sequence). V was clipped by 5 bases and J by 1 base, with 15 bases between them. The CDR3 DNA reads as TGTGCCAGCAGCCCCCTCCGGGGGTCTTCCTACAATGAGCAGTTCTTC. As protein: CASSPLRGSSYNEQFF.

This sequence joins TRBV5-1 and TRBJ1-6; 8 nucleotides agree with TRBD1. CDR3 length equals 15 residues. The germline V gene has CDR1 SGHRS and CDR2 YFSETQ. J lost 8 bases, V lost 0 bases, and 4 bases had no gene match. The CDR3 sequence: CASSLAYRGDSPLHF. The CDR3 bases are TGCGCCAGCAGCTTGGCCTACAGGGGGGATTCACCCCTCCACTTT.

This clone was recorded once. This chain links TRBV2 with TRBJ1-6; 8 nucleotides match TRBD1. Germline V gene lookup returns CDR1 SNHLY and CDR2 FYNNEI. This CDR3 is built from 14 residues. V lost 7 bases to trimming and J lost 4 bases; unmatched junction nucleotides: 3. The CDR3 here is CASMDRAYNSPLHF. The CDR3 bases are TGTGCCAGCATGGACAGGGCTTATAATTCACCCCTCCACTTT.

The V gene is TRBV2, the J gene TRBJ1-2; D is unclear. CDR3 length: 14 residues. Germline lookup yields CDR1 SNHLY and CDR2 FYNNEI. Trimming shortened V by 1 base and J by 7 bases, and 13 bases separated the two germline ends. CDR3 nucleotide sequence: TGTGCCAGCAGTGAAGGCCTCGAGATGAGTGGCTACACCTTC. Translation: CASSEGLEMSGYTF. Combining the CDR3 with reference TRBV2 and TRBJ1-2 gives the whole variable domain EPEVTQTPSHQVTQMGQEVILRCVPISNHLYFYWYRQILGQKVEFLVSFYNNEISEKSEIFDDQFSVERPDGSNFTLKIRSTKLEDSAMYFCASSEGLEMSGYTFGSGTRLTVV.